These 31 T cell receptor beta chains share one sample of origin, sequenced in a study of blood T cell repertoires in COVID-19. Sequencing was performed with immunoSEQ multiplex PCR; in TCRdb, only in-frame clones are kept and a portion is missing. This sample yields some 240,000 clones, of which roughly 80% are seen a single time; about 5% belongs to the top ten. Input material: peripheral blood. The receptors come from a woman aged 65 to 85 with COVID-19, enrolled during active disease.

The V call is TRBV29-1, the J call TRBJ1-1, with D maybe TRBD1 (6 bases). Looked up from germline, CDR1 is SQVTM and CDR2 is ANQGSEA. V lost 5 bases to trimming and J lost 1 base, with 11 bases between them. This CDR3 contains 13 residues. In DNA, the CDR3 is TGCAGCGTTTTGGACAGCTGGAACACTGAAGCTTTCTTT. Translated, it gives CSVLDSWNTEAFF.

CDR3 sequence reads: CASSLKFGGQETQYF. The CDR3 nucleotides are TGCGCCAGCAGCTTGAAGTTCGGGGGCCAAGAGACCCAGTACTTC. The rearrangement uses TRBV5-1 and TRBJ2-5, with D perhaps matching TRBD2 (6 bases). The length of the CDR3 is 15 residues. CDR1 is SGHRS, CDR2 YFSETQ, per germline. V was trimmed by 1 base and J by 1 base, leaving 11 bases between them.

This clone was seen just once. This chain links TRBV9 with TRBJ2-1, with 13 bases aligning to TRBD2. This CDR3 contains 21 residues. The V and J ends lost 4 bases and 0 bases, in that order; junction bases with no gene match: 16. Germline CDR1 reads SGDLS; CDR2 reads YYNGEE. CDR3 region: CASSTPPSGTSGVNSYNEQFF. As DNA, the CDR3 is TGTGCCAGCAGCACCCCCCCATCCGGGACTAGCGGGGTCAACTCCTACAATGAGCAGTTCTTC. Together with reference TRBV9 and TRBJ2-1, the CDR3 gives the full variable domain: DSGVTQTPKHLITATGQRVTLRCSPRSGDLSVYWYQQSLDQGLQFLIQYYNGEERAKGNILERFSAQQFPDLHSELNLSSLELGDSALYFCASSTPPSGTSGVNSYNEQFFGPGTRLTVL.

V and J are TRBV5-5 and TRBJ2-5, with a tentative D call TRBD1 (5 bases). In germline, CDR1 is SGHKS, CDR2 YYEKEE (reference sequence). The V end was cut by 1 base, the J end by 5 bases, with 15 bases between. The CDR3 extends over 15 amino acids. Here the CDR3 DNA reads TGTGCCAGCAGCTTGTGGGCAGGGATTTTGGAGACCCAGTACTTC. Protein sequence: CASSLWAGILETQYF.

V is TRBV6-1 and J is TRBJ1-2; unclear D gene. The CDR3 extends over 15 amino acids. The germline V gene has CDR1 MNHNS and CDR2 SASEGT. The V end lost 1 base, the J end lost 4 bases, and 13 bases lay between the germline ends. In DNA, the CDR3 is TGTGCCAGCAGTGAAGGAACGCGGATACTCTATGGCTACACCTTC. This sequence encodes CASSEGTRILYGYTF.

The CDR3 reads CASSPQEDTAYTF. CDR3 DNA: TGTGCCAGCTCACCACAGGAAGACACTGCCTACACCTTC. The chain combines TRBV18 with TRBJ1-2, with no clear D. The CDR3 totals 13 residues. Looked up from germline, CDR1 is KGHSH and CDR2 is LQKENI. Between the trimmed V and J ends, which lost 1 base and 10 bases, there was a span of 13 bases.

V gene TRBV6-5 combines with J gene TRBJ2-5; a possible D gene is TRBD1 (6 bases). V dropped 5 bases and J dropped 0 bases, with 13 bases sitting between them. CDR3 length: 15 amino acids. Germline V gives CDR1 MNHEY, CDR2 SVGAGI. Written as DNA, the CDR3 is TGTGCCAGCAGTCGCCGGGACAACAACCAAGAGACCCAGTACTTC. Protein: CASSRRDNNQETQYF.

The CDR3 is CASGGFGTSGTDTQYF. CDR3 bases: TGTGCCAGCGGGGGCTTCGGGACTAGCGGCACAGATACGCAGTATTTT. J is TRBJ2-3 and V is TRBV7-6; the match to TRBD2 covers 10 bases. Germline lookup yields CDR1 SGHVS and CDR2 FNYEAQ. The CDR3 has 16 amino acids. Trimming took 8 bases from V and 1 from J; bases not matched to a gene: 9.

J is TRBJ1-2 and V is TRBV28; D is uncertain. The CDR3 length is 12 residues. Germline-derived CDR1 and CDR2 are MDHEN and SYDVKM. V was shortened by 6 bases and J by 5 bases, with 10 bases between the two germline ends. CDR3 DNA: TGTGCCAGCAGCCTTGAGAGGTATGGCTACACCTTC. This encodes CASSLERYGYTF.

In DNA form, the CDR3 reads TGTGCCAGCGCCTACCTTAGAAACACCGGGGAGCTGTTTTTT. Its translation: CASAYLRNTGELFF. The chain employs TRBV7-2 and TRBJ2-2, with D uncertain. Germline assignment: CDR1 SGHTA and CDR2 FQGNSA. The CDR3 runs 14 residues. V lost 8 bases, J lost 2 bases, and 12 bases lay in between.

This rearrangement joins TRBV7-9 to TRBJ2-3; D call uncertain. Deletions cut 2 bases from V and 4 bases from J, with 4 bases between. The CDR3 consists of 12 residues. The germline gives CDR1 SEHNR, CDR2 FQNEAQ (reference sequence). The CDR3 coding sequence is TGTGCCAGCAGCTTATCTTCAGATACGCAGTATTTT. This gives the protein CASSLSSDTQYF.

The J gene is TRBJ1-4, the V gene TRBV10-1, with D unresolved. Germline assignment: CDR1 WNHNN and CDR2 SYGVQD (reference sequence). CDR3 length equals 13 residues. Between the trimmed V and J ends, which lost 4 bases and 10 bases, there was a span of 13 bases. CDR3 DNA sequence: TGCGCCAGCAGTGTAACAGAGGAGGGAAAACTGTTTTTT. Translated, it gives CASSVTEEGKLFF.

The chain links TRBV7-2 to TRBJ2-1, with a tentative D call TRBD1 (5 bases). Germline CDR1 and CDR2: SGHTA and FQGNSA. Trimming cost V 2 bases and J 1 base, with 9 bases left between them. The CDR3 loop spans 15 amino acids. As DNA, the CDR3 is TGTGCCAGCAGCTTAAGGGGCGGATCCTACAATGAGCAGTTCTTC. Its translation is CASSLRGGSYNEQFF.

CDR3 protein: CASSLDVTGIYGYTF. The CDR3 region has the DNA TGCGCCAGCAGCTTGGACGTGACAGGGATTTATGGCTACACCTTC. The chain carries TRBV5-1 and TRBJ1-2; 7 positions match TRBD1. CDR3 length equals 15 residues. Germline trimming cut 0 bases from V and 5 bases from J; bases unmatched to any gene: 7. Germline loops: CDR1 SGHRS, CDR2 YFSETQ.

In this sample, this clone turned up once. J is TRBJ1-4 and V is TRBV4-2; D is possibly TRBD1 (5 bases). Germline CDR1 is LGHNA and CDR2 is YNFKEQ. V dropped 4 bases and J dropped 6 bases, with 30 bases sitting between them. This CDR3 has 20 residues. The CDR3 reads CASSPEQGSGLAGFDEKLFF. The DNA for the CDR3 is TGTGCCAGCAGCCCCGAACAAGGGTCGGGACTAGCGGGATTCGATGAAAAACTGTTTTTT.

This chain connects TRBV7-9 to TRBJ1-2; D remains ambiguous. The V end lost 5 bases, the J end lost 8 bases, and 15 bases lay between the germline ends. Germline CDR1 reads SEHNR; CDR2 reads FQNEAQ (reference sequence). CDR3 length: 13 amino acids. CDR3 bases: TGTGCCAGCAGCCCAGCGGGCGGTTGGGGCTACACCTTC. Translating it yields CASSPAGGWGYTF.

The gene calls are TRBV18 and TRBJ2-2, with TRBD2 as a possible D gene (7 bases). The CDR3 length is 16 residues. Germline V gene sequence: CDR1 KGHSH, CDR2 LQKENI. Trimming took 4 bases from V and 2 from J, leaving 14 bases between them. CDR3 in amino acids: CASSLRGATNTGELFF. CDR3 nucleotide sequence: TGTGCCAGCTCACTCCGGGGGGCGACTAACACCGGGGAGCTGTTTTTT.

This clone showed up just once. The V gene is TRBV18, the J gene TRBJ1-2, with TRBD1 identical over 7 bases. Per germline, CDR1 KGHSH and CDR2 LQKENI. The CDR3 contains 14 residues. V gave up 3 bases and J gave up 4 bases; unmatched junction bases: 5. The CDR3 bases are TGTGCCAGCTCACCGGGACAGATCTCCTATGGCTACACCTTC. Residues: CASSPGQISYGYTF.

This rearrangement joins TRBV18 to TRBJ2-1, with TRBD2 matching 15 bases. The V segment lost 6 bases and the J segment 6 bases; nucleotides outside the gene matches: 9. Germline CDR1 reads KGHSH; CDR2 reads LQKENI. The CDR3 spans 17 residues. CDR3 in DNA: TGTGCCAGCTCGCCTGGACAGGGACTAGCGGGAGGCAATGAGCAGTTCTTC. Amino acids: CASSPGQGLAGGNEQFF.

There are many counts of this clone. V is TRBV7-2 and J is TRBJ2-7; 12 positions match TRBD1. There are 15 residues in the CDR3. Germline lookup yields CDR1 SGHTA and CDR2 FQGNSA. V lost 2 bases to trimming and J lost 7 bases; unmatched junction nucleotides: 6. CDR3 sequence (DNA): TGTGCCAGCAGCTTATCCGGGACAGGGGGCCGGGAGCAGTACTTC. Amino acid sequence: CASSLSGTGGREQYF.

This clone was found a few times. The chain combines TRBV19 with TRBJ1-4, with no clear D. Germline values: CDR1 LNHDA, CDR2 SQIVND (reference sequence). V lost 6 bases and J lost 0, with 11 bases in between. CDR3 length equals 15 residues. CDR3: CASSYNRATNEKLFF. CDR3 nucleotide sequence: TGTGCCAGTAGCTATAACAGAGCAACTAATGAAAAACTGTTTTTT.

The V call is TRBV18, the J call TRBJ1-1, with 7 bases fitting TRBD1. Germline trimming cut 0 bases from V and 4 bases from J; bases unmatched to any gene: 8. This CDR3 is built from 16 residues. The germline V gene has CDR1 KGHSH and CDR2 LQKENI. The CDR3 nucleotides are TGTGCCAGCTCACCACCGGGACAGCGCATTCCCACTGAAGCTTTCTTT. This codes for CASSPPGQRIPTEAFF.

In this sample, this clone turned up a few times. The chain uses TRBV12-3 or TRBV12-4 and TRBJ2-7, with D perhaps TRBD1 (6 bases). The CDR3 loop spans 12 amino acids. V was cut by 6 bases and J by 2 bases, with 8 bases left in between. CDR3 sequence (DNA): TGTGCCAGCAGCGAGGGGGCCTACGAGCAGTACTTC. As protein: CASSEGAYEQYF.

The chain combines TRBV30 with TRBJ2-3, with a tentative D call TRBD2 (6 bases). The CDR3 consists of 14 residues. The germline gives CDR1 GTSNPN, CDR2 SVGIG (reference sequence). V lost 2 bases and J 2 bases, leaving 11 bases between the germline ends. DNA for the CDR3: TGTGCCTGGAGTACGGGGACTCACACAGATACGCAGTATTTT. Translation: CAWSTGTHTDTQYF.

The CDR3 here is CASSQGQGNYGYTF. The CDR3 coding sequence is TGTGCCAGCAGCCAAGGCCAGGGAAACTATGGCTACACCTTC. This chain uses TRBV3-1 (or the pseudogene TRBV3-2) with TRBJ1-2; a weak D match, TRBD1 (5 bases). Trimming removed 1 base at V and 2 bases at J, with 8 bases between. Germline CDR1 is LGHDT and CDR2 is YNNKEL (reference sequence). The CDR3 loop spans 14 amino acids.

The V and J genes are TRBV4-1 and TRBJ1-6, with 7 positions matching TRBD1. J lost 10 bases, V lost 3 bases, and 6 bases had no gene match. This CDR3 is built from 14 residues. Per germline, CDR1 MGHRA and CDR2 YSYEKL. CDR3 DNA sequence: TGCGCCAGCAGCCAGGGGACAGCAAGGTCACCCCTCCACTTT. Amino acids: CASSQGTARSPLHF.

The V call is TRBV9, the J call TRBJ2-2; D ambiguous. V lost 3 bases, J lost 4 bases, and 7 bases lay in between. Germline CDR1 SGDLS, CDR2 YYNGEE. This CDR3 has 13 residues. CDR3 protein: CASSAVLTGELFF. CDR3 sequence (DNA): TGTGCCAGCAGCGCCGTCCTCACCGGGGAGCTGTTTTTT.

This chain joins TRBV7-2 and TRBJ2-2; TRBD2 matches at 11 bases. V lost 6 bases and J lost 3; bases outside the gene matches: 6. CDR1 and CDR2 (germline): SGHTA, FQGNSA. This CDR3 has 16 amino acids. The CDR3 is CASRLIAGGYTGELFF. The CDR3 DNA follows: TGTGCCAGCAGATTAATAGCGGGAGGGTACACCGGGGAGCTGTTTTTT. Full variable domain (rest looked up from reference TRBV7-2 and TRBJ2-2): GAGVSQSPSNKVTEKGKDVELRCDPISGHTALYWYRQSLGQGLEFLIYFQGNSAPDKSGLPSDRFSAERTGGSVSTLTIQRTQQEDSAVYLCASRLIAGGYTGELFFGEGSRLTVL.

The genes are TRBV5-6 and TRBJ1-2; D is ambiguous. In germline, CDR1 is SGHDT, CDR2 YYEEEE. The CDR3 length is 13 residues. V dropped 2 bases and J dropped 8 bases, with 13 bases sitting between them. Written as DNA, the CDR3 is TGTGCCAGCAGCTTCGGAGTGAGAGGGGGCTACACCTTC. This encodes CASSFGVRGGYTF.

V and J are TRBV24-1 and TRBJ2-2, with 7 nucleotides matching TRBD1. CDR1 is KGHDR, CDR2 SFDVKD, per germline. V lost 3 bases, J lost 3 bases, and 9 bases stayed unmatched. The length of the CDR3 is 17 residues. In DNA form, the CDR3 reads TGTGCCACCAGTGATCCCCCCGGGGACAGCTACACCGGGGAGCTGTTTTTT. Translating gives CATSDPPGDSYTGELFF.

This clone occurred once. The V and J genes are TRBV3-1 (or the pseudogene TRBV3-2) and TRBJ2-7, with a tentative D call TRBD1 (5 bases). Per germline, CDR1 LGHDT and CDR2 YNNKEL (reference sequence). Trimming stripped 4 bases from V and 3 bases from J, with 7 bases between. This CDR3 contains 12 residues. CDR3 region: CASSRQFYEQYF. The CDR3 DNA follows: TGTGCCAGCAGCCGACAGTTCTACGAGCAGTACTTC.